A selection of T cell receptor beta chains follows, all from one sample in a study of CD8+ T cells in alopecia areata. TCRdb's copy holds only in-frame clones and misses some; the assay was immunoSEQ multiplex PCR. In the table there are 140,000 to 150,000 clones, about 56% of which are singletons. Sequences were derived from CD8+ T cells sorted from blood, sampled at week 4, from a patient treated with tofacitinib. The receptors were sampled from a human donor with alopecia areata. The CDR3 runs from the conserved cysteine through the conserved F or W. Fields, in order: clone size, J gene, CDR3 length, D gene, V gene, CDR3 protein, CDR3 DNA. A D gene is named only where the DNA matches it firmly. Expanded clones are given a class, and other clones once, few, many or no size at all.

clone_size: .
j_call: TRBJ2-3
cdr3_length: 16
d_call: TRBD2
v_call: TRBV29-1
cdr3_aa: CSVENLGLAGVDTQYF
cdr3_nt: TGCAGCGTTGAGAACCTGGGACTAGCGGGGGTTGATACGCAGTATTTT

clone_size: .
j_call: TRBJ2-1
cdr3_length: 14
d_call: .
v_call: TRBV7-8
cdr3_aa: CASSFGSSYNEQFF
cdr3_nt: TGTGCCAGCAGCTTTGGGAGCTCCTACAATGAGCAGTTCTTC

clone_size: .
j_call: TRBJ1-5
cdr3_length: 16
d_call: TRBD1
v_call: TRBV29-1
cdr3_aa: CSVDNLGQGARQPQHF
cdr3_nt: TGCAGCGTTGACAACCTTGGACAGGGGGCAAGACAGCCCCAGCATTTT

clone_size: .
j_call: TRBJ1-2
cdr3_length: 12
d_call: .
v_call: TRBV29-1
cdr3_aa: CSVYRVEDGYTF
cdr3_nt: TGCAGCGTTTACAGGGTCGAAGATGGCTACACCTTC

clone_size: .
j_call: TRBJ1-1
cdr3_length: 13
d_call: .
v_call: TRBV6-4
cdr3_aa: CASSEWENTEAFF
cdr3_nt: TGTGCCAGCAGTGAATGGGAAAACACTGAAGCTTTCTTT

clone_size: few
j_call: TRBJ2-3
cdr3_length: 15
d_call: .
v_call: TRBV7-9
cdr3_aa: CASSGGRRDTDTQYF
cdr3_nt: TGTGCCAGCAGCGGAGGGCGCAGGGACACAGATACGCAGTATTTT

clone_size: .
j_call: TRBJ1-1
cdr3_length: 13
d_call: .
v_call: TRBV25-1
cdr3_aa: CASRPHGNTEAFF
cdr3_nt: TGTGCCAGCAGGCCCCACGGGAACACTGAAGCTTTCTTT

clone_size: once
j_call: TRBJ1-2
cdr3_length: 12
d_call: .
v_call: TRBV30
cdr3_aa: CAWSVDSLRSIF
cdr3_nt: TGTGCCTGGAGTGTAGACTCCCTACGTTCAATATTC

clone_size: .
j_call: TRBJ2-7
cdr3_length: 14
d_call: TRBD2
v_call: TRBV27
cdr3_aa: CASSFYGGGYEQYF
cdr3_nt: TGTGCCAGCAGTTTTTATGGGGGGGGCTACGAGCAGTACTTC

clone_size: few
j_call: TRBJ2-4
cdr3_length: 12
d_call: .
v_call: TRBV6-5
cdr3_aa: CASRGRRDIQYF
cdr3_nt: TGTGCCAGCAGGGGCAGGAGGGACATTCAGTACTTC

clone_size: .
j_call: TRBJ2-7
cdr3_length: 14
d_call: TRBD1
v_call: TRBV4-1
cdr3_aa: CASSDGQGAWEQYF
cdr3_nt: TGCGCCAGCAGCGATGGACAGGGTGCGTGGGAGCAGTACTTC

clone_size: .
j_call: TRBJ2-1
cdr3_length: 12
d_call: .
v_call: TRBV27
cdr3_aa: CASSPSVNEQFF
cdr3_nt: TGTGCCAGCAGCCCCTCCGTCAACGAGCAGTTCTTC

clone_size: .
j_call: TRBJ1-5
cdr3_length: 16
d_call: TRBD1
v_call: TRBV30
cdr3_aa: CAWSVPRQGANQPQHF
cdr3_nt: TGTGCCTGGAGTGTACCCAGACAGGGGGCCAATCAGCCCCAGCATTTT

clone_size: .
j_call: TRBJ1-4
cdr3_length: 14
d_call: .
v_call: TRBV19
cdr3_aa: CASSINPRGEKLFF
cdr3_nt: TGTGCCAGTAGTATTAACCCTCGTGGGGAAAAACTGTTTTTT

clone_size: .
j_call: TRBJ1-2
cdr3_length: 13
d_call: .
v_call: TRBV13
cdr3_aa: CASSFTENYGYTF
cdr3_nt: TGTGCCAGCAGCTTCACGGAGAACTATGGCTACACCTTC

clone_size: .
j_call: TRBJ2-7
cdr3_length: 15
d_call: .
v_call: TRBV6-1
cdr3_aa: CASSEGAGGPYEQYF
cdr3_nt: TGTGCCAGCAGTGAAGGGGCAGGAGGGCCCTACGAGCAGTACTTC

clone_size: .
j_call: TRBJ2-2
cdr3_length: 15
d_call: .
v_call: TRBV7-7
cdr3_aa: CASSSDRTNTGELFF
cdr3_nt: TGTGCTAGCAGCTCCGACAGGACAAACACCGGGGAGCTGTTTTTT

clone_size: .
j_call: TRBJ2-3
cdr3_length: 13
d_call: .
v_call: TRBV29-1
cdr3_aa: CSGDGGWTDTQYF
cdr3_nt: TGCAGCGGGGACGGTGGTTGGACAGATACGCAGTATTTT

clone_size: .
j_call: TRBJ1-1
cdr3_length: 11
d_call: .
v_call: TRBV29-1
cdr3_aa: CSSIWNTEAFF
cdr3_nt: TGCAGCTCGATATGGAACACTGAAGCTTTCTTT

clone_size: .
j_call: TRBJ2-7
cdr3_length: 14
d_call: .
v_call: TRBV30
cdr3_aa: CAWSIWGKSYEQYF
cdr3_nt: TGTGCCTGGAGTATCTGGGGAAAGTCCTACGAGCAGTACTTC

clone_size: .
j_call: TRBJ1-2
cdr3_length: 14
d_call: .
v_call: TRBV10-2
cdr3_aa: CASTDVWGAVGYTF
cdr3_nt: TGCGCCAGCACCGACGTGTGGGGGGCGGTTGGCTACACCTTC

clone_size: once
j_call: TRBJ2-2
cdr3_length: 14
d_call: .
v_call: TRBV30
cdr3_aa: CAWSGETGMGELFF
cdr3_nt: TGTGCCTGGAGTGGGGAAACAGGGATGGGGGAGCTGTTTTTT

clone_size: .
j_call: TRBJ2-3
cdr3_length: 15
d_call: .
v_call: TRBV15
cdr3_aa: CATSRDPTGTDTQYF
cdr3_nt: TGTGCCACCAGCAGAGATCCCACAGGGACAGATACGCAGTATTTT

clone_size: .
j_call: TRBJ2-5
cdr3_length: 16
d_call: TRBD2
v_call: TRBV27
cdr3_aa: CASSDTPGLETETQYF
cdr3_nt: TGTGCCAGCAGTGACACCCCGGGACTAGAGACAGAGACCCAGTACTTC

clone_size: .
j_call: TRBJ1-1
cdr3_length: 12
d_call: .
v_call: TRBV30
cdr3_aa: CAWSVRVTEAFF
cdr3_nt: TGTGCCTGGAGTGTCCGGGTCACTGAAGCTTTCTTT

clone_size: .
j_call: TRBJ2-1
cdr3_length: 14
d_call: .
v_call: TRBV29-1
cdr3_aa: CSVEEGRGYNEQFF
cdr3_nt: TGCAGCGTTGAAGAGGGCAGGGGCTACAATGAGCAGTTCTTC